This T cell receptor beta chain comes out of a study of T cell responses to AZD1222 COVID-19 vaccine. Sequenced by immunoSEQ multiplex PCR; TCRdb stores in-frame clones only, minus some. The table records over 150,000 clones, about 87% of them present only once. Per the germline V gene, CDR1 is MGHRA and CDR2 is YSYEKL. Trimming took 0 bases from V and 0 from J, leaving 12 bases between them. The CDR3 consists of 16 residues. The clonotype originates from an adult in good health. This chain joins TRBV4-1 and TRBJ2-7, with D unclear. Sequencing used peripheral blood, obtained on day 0 of AZD1222 vaccination. The CDR3 DNA reads TGCGCCAGCAGCCAAGACAAGGAGCAGGCCTCCTACGAGCAGTACTTC. It is translated as CASSQDKEQASYEQYF.